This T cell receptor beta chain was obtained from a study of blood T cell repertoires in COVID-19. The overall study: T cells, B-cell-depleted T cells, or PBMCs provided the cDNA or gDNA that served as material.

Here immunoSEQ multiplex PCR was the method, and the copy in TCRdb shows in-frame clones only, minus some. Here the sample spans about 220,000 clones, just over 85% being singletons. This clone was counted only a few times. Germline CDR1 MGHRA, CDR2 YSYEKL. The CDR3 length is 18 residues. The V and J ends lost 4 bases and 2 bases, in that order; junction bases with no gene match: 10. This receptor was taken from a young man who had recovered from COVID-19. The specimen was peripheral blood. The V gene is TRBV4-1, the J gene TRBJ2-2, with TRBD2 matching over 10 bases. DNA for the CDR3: TGCGCCAGCAGCCTCGGCCTAGCGGGGGTTCTCAACACCGGGGAGCTGTTTTTT. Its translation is CASSLGLAGVLNTGELFF.